The source of this T cell receptor (beta chain) is a study of T cells in tuberculosis listed by TCRdb under 2018. Describing the broader study: In the study, CD1B tetramers and high-throughput TCR immunosequencing were combined to characterize T cells specific for the mycobacterial lipid antigen glucose monomycolate (GMM). Results the study describes overall, beyond this receptor: T cells that bind the CD1B-GMM tetramer with low affinity may have been missed by the stringent sort gate.

Because TCR-alpha and TCR-beta chains were sequenced unpaired, no information on chain pairing was available. TCR libraries were generated with the immunoSEQ multiplex PCR assay, using TCR-beta and/or TCR-alpha/delta assays for each sample. The amplified TCR libraries were sequenced using the Illumina high-throughput platform. Per the source publication's procedure: Clustering and dimensionality reduction relied on pairwise TCRdist distances among GMM-specific receptors from T cells that were either sorted ex vivo or expanded in vitro. Sequence motifs defined by gene usage and CDR3 content were tested for enrichment in tetramer-positive versus tetramer-negative populations. Held by TCRdb, this immuneACCESS table contains in-frame sequences only and omits some clones. Under half of the omission traces to an unresolved V gene where checked; the cause of the rest is unknown. The V and J calls and clone size come from that table; D and trimming were worked out from the DNA. The sample yields more than 70,000 clones; about nine tenths were counted once. The ten largest clones represent around 1.8% of the sample.

The germline V gene sets CDR1 to SNHLY and CDR2 to FYNNEI. V loses 7 bases, J loses 7 bases, and the germline ends lie 14 bases apart. The CDR3 has 13 amino acids, counting the end cysteine and phenylalanine. The sequence is cut down to CDR3 DNA, 39 bases in frame from base 1. Thawed, overnight-rested PBMC were stained with GMM-loaded CD1B tetramer, a Live/Dead dye and anti-CD3, then sorted on a FACS Aria II. C32 glucose monomycolate purified from Rhodococcus equi was loaded onto CD1B tetramers. PBMC used for tetramer sorting had been depleted of CD14-expressing monocytes for a separate study before cryopreservation. From each donor, approximately 100,000 tetramer-negative cells were sorted and analyzed together with the tetramer-positive cells. Antigen-specific T cells were sorted from several healthy South African adults using GMM-loaded CD1B tetramers. This clone has a single count. Base qualities are missing; no much larger clone stands one base away.

The TCR was taken from an adult woman with latent tuberculosis. The sample consisted of CD1b-GMM tetramer-negative cells sorted from PBMCs. The sample's cell subset or site label, in plain terms: T cells not binding CD1B-GMM tetramer, sorted from same donor. Recombination joined TRBV2 with TRBJ1-5; D gene: possibly TRBD1, on 6 matching bases. The DNA sequence reads TGTGCCAGCAAAGGGGGGGGCGAACAGCCCCAGCATTTT. Its protein is CASKGGGEQPQHF.